This entry describes one TCR beta chain. Profiled with immunoSEQ multiplex PCR; TCRdb holds only in-frame clones, not every one. The sample holds 130,000 to 150,000 clones, approximately 88% seen once. This entry comes from a study of cytomegalovirus exposure and HLA in healthy donors. Looked up from germline, CDR1 is SGHTA and CDR2 is FQGNSA. V was pared by 5 bases and J by 1 base, with 15 bases between. The CDR3 is 16 residues long. The chain is built from TRBV7-2 and TRBJ1-5, with D maybe TRBD1 (6 bases). Sequenced sample: PBMCs. This clonotype originated in a man younger than 35 in good health and CMV-seropositive. The CDR3 is CASSQGNRASNQPQHF. The CDR3 DNA reads as TGTGCCAGCAGCCAAGGCAACAGGGCAAGCAATCAGCCCCAGCATTTT.